These 18 T cell receptor beta chains were all obtained from the same sample, sequenced in a study of blood T cell repertoires in COVID-19. The assay was immunoSEQ multiplex PCR, and TCRdb's table has in-frame clones only and misses some. The table has more than 100,000 clones, approximately 90% seen once; the top ten hold less than 20%. What was sequenced was peripheral blood. The receptor source for this set is a man between 45 and 60 years old with active or convalescent COVID-19.

A note on this clone: Other DNA sequences in the sample encode the same CDR3. The chain has TRBV19 and TRBJ1-1; D is unclear. This CDR3 is 13 amino acids long. V lost 5 bases to trimming and J lost 0 bases, with 7 bases between them. CDR1 is LNHDA, CDR2 SQIVND, per germline (reference sequence). CDR3 protein: CASSGTMNTEAFF. The CDR3 region has the DNA TGTGCCAGTAGTGGTACTATGAACACTGAAGCTTTCTTT.

The V and J genes are TRBV7-2 and TRBJ1-3; no definite D call. The germline V and J ends were trimmed by 5 bases and 0 bases, with 14 bases remaining between them. This CDR3 spans 16 amino acids. Germline CDR1 is SGHTA and CDR2 is FQGNSA. Here the CDR3 DNA reads TGTGCCAGCAGCCTACAGACCGAAATCTCTGGAAACACCATATATTTT. It codes for CASSLQTEISGNTIYF.

A few counts support this clone. The chain joins TRBV24-1 to TRBJ2-5; 9 nucleotides align to TRBD2. This CDR3 is built from 15 residues. CDR1 is KGHDR, CDR2 SFDVKD, per germline. Unmatched junction bases numbered 4, after V lost 2 bases and J lost 4 bases. CDR3 coding DNA: TGTGCCACCAGTGATTATAGCGGGAGAGGAGAGACCCAGTACTTC. Translating gives CATSDYSGRGETQYF.

This chain links TRBV2 with TRBJ1-5; 9 bases map to TRBD1. The CDR3 contains 17 residues. Germline CDR1 SNHLY, CDR2 FYNNEI. V gave up 4 bases and J gave up 1 base; unmatched junction bases: 8. CDR3 bases: TGTGCCAGCAGTGGTGCCGGGACAGGGCTCAGCAATCAGCCCCAGCATTTT. It yields the protein CASSGAGTGLSNQPQHF.

This clone was counted a few times. The chain couples TRBV18 to TRBJ2-7, with 8 bases lining up with TRBD1. The CDR3 is 14 residues long. Per the germline V gene, CDR1 is KGHSH and CDR2 is LQKENI. Trimming cost V 6 bases and J 2 bases; bases outside gene matches: 6. The CDR3 sequence is CASSRDRNPYEQYF. DNA of the CDR3: TGTGCCAGCTCTCGGGACAGGAACCCCTACGAGCAGTACTTC.

The J gene is TRBJ2-7, the V gene TRBV7-2; the D gene is possibly TRBD2 (7 bases). Per germline, CDR1 SGHTA and CDR2 FQGNSA. Trimming removed 4 bases from V and 5 bases from J, with 15 bases in between. The CDR3 runs to 14 residues. The CDR3: CASSSRGGAHEQYF. The CDR3 DNA sequence: TGTGCCAGCAGCTCTAGGGGGGGGGCCCACGAGCAGTACTTC.

The CDR3 sequence is CASSPVGSASTDTQYF. CDR3 sequence (DNA): TGTGCCAGCTCACCAGTGGGCTCCGCCTCCACAGATACGCAGTATTTT. The J gene is TRBJ2-3, the V gene TRBV18; D gene uncertain. This CDR3 comprises 16 residues. Germline CDR1 is KGHSH and CDR2 is LQKENI. Trimming left V 2 bases short and J 2 bases short, with 14 bases between.

The chain combines TRBV3-1 (or the pseudogene TRBV3-2) with TRBJ2-7; 7 bases fit TRBD2. Per the germline V gene, CDR1 is LGHDT and CDR2 is YNNKEL (reference sequence). V shed 1 base, J shed 0 bases, and the junction held 0 bases outside the gene matches. The CDR3 is 14 amino acids. Here the CDR3 DNA reads TGTGCCAGCAGCCAAGTAGCGGGCTCCTACGAGCAGTACTTC. This translates into CASSQVAGSYEQYF.

The J gene is TRBJ2-7, the V gene TRBV5-4; TRBD1 matches at 9 bases. Germline V gives CDR1 SGHNT, CDR2 YYREEE (reference sequence). This CDR3 contains 16 residues. J was trimmed by 5 bases and V by 0 bases; bases with no gene match: 9. The CDR3 nucleotides read TGTGCCAGCAGCTTGGCCGGGACAGGGTATTTCGACGAGCAGTACTTC. Translation gives CASSLAGTGYFDEQYF.

V usage is TRBV29-1 and J usage is TRBJ2-2; 14 bases agree with TRBD2. The CDR3 covers 18 residues. Germline V gene lookup returns CDR1 SQVTM and CDR2 ANQGSEA. Trimming at V came to 7 bases and at J to 5 bases, leaving 15 bases not matched to a gene. The CDR3 coding sequence is TGCAGCGCCCTCACAGGGTTGGGGACTAGCGGGAGTACCGGGGAGCTGTTTTTT. It encodes CSALTGLGTSGSTGELFF.

The chain employs TRBV5-1 and TRBJ2-7, with a weak D call TRBD1 (6 bases). Trimming removed 4 bases from V and 2 bases from J, with 13 bases in between. The CDR3 has 14 residues. Germline lookup yields CDR1 SGHRS and CDR2 YFSETQ. CDR3 residues: CASSQRTATYEQYF. The DNA of the CDR3 is TGCGCCAGCAGCCAAAGGACAGCTACCTACGAGCAGTACTTC.

The chain joins TRBV11-2 to TRBJ1-2; weak D call: TRBD1 (6 bases). This CDR3 comprises 15 residues. V was clipped by 0 bases and J by 8 bases, with 16 bases between them. CDR1 is SGHAT, CDR2 FQNNGV, per germline. CDR3 in amino acids: CASSLDVAGVGGYTF. The CDR3 DNA reads TGTGCCAGCAGCTTAGATGTCGCAGGGGTTGGGGGCTACACCTTC. The full variable domain, with the rest looked up from reference TRBV11-2 and TRBJ1-2, is EAGVAQSPRYKIIEKRQSVAFWCNPISGHATLYWYQQILGQGPKLLIQFQNNGVVDDSQLPKDRFSAERLKGVDSTLKIQPAKLEDSAVYLCASSLDVAGVGGYTFGSGTRLTVV.

The chain carries TRBV12-5 and TRBJ2-5; 7 positions agree with TRBD1. This CDR3 has 14 amino acids. The germline gives CDR1 LGHNT, CDR2 FRNRAP. The trim removed 6 bases at V and 3 bases at J, leaving 7 bases unmatched. The DNA of the CDR3 is TGTGCTAGTGGGCTAGGGACAGCCAAAGAGACCCAGTACTTC. It encodes CASGLGTAKETQYF. Full variable domain (rest looked up from reference TRBV12-5 and TRBJ2-5): DARVTQTPRHKVTEMGQEVTMRCQPILGHNTVFWYRQTMMQGLELLAYFRNRAPLDDSGMPKDRFSAEMPDATLATLKIQPSEPRDSAVYFCASGLGTAKETQYFGPGTRLLVL.

The chain has TRBV27 and TRBJ2-1; 8 nucleotides align to TRBD1. The CDR3 is 13 residues long. V was pared by 4 bases and J by 7 bases, with 3 bases of the junction left unmatched. The germline gives CDR1 MNHEY, CDR2 SMNVEV (reference sequence). In nucleotides, the CDR3 is TGTGCCAGCAGTTGGACAGGGCGGAATGAGCAGTTCTTC. Amino acids: CASSWTGRNEQFF.

The chain joins TRBV5-4 to TRBJ2-2; 7 nucleotides agree with TRBD2. The CDR3 runs 15 residues. Germline V CDR1 and CDR2: SGHNT, YYREEE (reference sequence). V lost 7 bases to trimming and J lost 1 base; unmatched junction nucleotides: 7. The CDR3 region has the DNA TGTGCCAGCGGCCGCGGGAGTCAGAACACCGGGGAGCTGTTTTTT. As protein: CASGRGSQNTGELFF.

This clone was detected only once. The rearrangement uses TRBV28 and TRBJ1-4; no definite D call. Germline V gene data show CDR1 as MDHEN and CDR2 as SYDVKM. This CDR3 spans 17 amino acids. V was shortened by 1 base and J by 0 bases, with 12 bases between the two germline ends. CDR3 region: CASSLFPTISTNEKLFF. Written as DNA, the CDR3 is TGTGCCAGCAGTTTATTCCCGACAATCTCAACTAATGAAAAACTGTTTTTT.

V usage is TRBV5-8 and J usage is TRBJ1-5, with 8 nucleotides matching TRBD1. V was pared by 4 bases and J by 3 bases, with 6 bases of the junction left unmatched. CDR3 length: 15 amino acids. Germline V gene sequence: CDR1 SGHTS, CDR2 YDEGEE. As DNA, the CDR3 is TGTGCCAGCAGCCCCGGACAGGGTCCCAATCAGCCCCAGCATTTT. Translating gives CASSPGQGPNQPQHF.

V and J are TRBV5-6 and TRBJ1-2, with D unclear. Per the germline V gene, CDR1 is SGHDT and CDR2 is YYEEEE. The V end was cut by 2 bases, the J end by 1 base, with 12 bases between. The CDR3 spans 15 residues. CDR3 bases: TGTGCCAGCAGCTTACCGGGGTCGGGTAACTATGGCTACACCTTC. Translating gives CASSLPGSGNYGYTF.